This T cell receptor (beta chain) emerged from a study of CD8 T cells in Susac syndrome. It was treatment-naive patients with stable or active relapsing-remitting disease who made up the multiple sclerosis controls. Trimming took 6 bases from V and 0 from J; bases not matched to a gene: 6. The V gene's germline CDR1 is SQVTM and CDR2 ANQGSEA. The CDR3 contains 14 residues. Reverse transcription of roughly 0.45 to 1 ug RNA used random hexamers. MiXCR, run by TCRdb on the immunoSEQ multiplex PCR reads, gives a single entry per CDR3 protein. The sample carries about 280,000 distinct CDR3 sequences, roughly 81% recorded once.

The chain combines TRBV29-1 with TRBJ1-1, with 8 bases that match TRBD1. Input material: CD8+ T cells from PBMCs. The origin of this receptor is a human donor with multiple sclerosis. This CDR3 is CSVADRGMNTEAFF. Written as DNA, the CDR3 is TGCAGCGTCGCCGACAGGGGAATGAACACTGAAGCTTTCTTT.